The 17 T cell receptor beta chains below all came from one sample that was sequenced in a study of cytomegalovirus exposure and HLA in healthy donors. Repertoires were generated with immunoSEQ multiplex PCR, while TCRdb's copy carries only in-frame clones and drops some. Among 150,000 to 180,000 clones listed, about 82% were seen once. The sample was PBMCs. The receptors shown here come from a human donor in good health.

V is TRBV6-1 and J is TRBJ2-2, with 10 bases lining up with TRBD1. The V segment lost 11 bases and the J segment 3 bases; nucleotides outside the gene matches: 6. The CDR3 spans 14 residues. Looked up from germline, CDR1 is MNHNS and CDR2 is SASEGT. In DNA form, the CDR3 reads TGTGCCTCCCGGGACAGGGGCGACACCGGGGAGCTGTTTTTT. This encodes CASRDRGDTGELFF.

This clone was recorded only once. The V call is TRBV9, the J call TRBJ1-2; a possible D gene is TRBD1 (5 bases). The CDR3 runs 15 residues. Trimming took 0 bases from V and 4 from J, leaving 13 bases between them. Germline-derived CDR1 and CDR2 are SGDLS and YYNGEE. The CDR3 loop reads CASSVGGRASYGYTF. The CDR3 DNA sequence: TGTGCCAGCAGCGTAGGGGGGAGGGCGAGCTATGGCTACACCTTC.

This clone appeared a few times. DNA of the CDR3: TGTGCCAGTAAAGGGAAGGGGTATGGCTACACCTTC. Translation: CASKGKGYGYTF. The chain couples TRBV7-9 to TRBJ1-2; TRBD1 is a possible D gene (5 bases). This CDR3 has 12 residues. V lost 9 bases to trimming and J lost 5 bases, with 13 bases between them. Germline V lookup: CDR1 SEHNR, CDR2 FQNEAQ (reference sequence).

This clone was observed a single time. Other nucleotide sequences from this sample produce the same CDR3. J is TRBJ2-7 and V is TRBV19; D might be TRBD2 (5 bases). The CDR3 covers 15 residues. Germline V lookup: CDR1 LNHDA, CDR2 SQIVND (reference sequence). The V end was cut by 3 bases, the J end by 0 bases, with 12 bases between. In DNA form, the CDR3 reads TGTGCCAGTAGTATCGCCGGTGGGAGCTCCTACGAGCAGTACTTC. Translation gives CASSIAGGSSYEQYF.

V and J are TRBV7-6 and TRBJ1-3, with D perhaps TRBD1 (5 bases). CDR1 and CDR2 from the germline V gene are SGHVS and FNYEAQ. Trimming pared 5 bases from V and 0 bases from J, leaving 11 bases between. The CDR3 is 15 amino acids. The CDR3 protein is CASSTRQNSGNTIYF. In DNA form, the CDR3 reads TGTGCCAGCAGCACCCGACAGAACTCTGGAAACACCATATATTTT.

This clone was seen more than once but under ten times. This rearrangement joins TRBV7-2 to TRBJ1-2; no reliable D call. The CDR3 covers 13 residues. Germline CDR1 is SGHTA and CDR2 is FQGNSA. V gave up 0 bases and J gave up 8 bases, with 10 bases separating them. The CDR3 region is CASSLAGNLGYTF. Written as DNA, the CDR3 is TGTGCCAGCAGCTTAGCGGGCAACCTCGGCTACACCTTC.

This clone was seen once. The chain is built from TRBV4-1 and TRBJ1-5, with TRBD1 matching over 12 bases. The CDR3 loop spans 18 amino acids. Losses at the gene ends were 0 bases for V and 6 bases for J; bases not matched to a gene: 9. Germline V CDR1 and CDR2: MGHRA, YSYEKL. The CDR3 loop is CASSQESGTGGGRQPQHF. The CDR3 region has the DNA TGCGCCAGCAGCCAAGAATCCGGGACAGGGGGCGGGCGTCAGCCCCAGCATTTT.

V usage is TRBV10-3 and J usage is TRBJ1-2; tentative D call: TRBD1 (5 bases). This CDR3 region has 16 residues. V lost 3 bases, J lost 4 bases, and 18 bases lay in between. Germline CDR1 ENHRY, CDR2 SYGVKD. The CDR3 region has the DNA TGTGCCATCAGTGAAACAACACAGGAGTTTGGCTATGGCTACACCTTC. Amino acid sequence: CAISETTQEFGYGYTF.

This clone is a singleton in its sample. V is TRBV7-9 and J is TRBJ1-1; 12 nucleotides align to TRBD1. V trimming: 5 bases; J trimming: 1 base; junction bases outside the gene matches: 5. The CDR3 loop spans 16 amino acids. Germline V gene lookup returns CDR1 SEHNR and CDR2 FQNEAQ (reference sequence). CDR3 sequence reads: CASSTGQGAGNTEAFF. The CDR3 region has the DNA TGTGCCAGCAGCACGGGACAGGGGGCGGGGAACACTGAAGCTTTCTTT.

The chain uses TRBV10-3 and TRBJ2-7; TRBD1 matches at 9 bases. Germline V gene lookup returns CDR1 ENHRY and CDR2 SYGVKD. This CDR3 contains 14 residues. J gave up 4 bases and V 3 bases, and 4 bases lay outside the gene matches. CDR3 region: CAISDRDREYEQYF. As DNA, the CDR3 is TGTGCCATCAGTGACCGGGACAGGGAGTACGAGCAGTACTTC.

The V and J genes are TRBV11-2 and TRBJ1-2, with D uncertain. Trimming cost V 0 bases and J 6 bases, with 8 bases left between them. CDR1 and CDR2 from the germline V gene are SGHAT and FQNNGV. The CDR3 runs 13 residues. The CDR3 region is CASSLDRGNGYTF. The CDR3 DNA reads as TGTGCCAGCAGCTTAGACAGAGGGAATGGCTACACCTTC.

The genes are TRBV5-1 and TRBJ2-3; 12 nucleotides match TRBD2. V trimming: 4 bases; J trimming: 4 bases; junction bases outside the gene matches: 4. The germline gives CDR1 SGHRS, CDR2 YFSETQ. The CDR3 extends over 15 amino acids. The CDR3 protein is CASSLTSGSSDTQYF. In nucleotides, the CDR3 is TGCGCCAGCAGCCTGACTAGCGGGAGCTCAGATACGCAGTATTTT.

This clone turned up a few times. The genes are TRBV2 and TRBJ2-1; D may be TRBD1 (6 bases). Per germline, CDR1 SNHLY and CDR2 FYNNEI. The CDR3 contains 13 residues. The ends were cut back, 7 bases at V and 3 bases at J, with 10 bases in the middle. CDR3 in DNA: TGTGCCAGCAACCAGGACAGCTACAATGAGCAGTTCTTC. Encoded protein: CASNQDSYNEQFF.

This chain links TRBV7-2 with TRBJ2-7; 8 positions match TRBD2. This CDR3 has 15 residues. With 1 base clipped from V and 3 bases from J, the junction kept 5 bases outside the gene matches. Germline CDR1 reads SGHTA; CDR2 reads FQGNSA. CDR3 DNA: TGTGCCAGCAGCTTAGTCGGGGGGGGCGGCTACGAGCAGTACTTC. It codes for CASSLVGGGGYEQYF.

The CDR3 reads CASSGAGGGYNEQFF. Written as DNA, the CDR3 is TGTGCCAGCAGCGGGGCGGGAGGAGGGTACAATGAGCAGTTCTTC. V is TRBV5-6 and J is TRBJ2-1, with 8 bases matching TRBD2. V was pared by 4 bases and J by 4 bases, with 7 bases of the junction left unmatched. CDR3 length: 15 amino acids. CDR1 SGHDT and CDR2 YYEEEE come from the germline V gene.

V gene TRBV18 combines with J gene TRBJ2-7; 8 bases map to TRBD1. There are 13 residues in the CDR3. Germline-derived CDR1 and CDR2 are KGHSH and LQKENI. V trimming: 3 bases; J trimming: 6 bases; junction bases outside the gene matches: 4. The CDR3, as DNA: TGTGCCAGCTCACCGTCGACAGGGGTCGAGCAGTACTTC. Translating it yields CASSPSTGVEQYF.

The chain has TRBV5-1 and TRBJ2-7; TRBD1 matches at 9 bases. The V gene's germline CDR1 is SGHRS and CDR2 YFSETQ. V was pared by 0 bases and J by 0 bases, with 7 bases of the junction left unmatched. The CDR3 covers 17 residues. CDR3 coding DNA: TGCGCCAGCAGCTTGGGACCGCCGGGACAGGGCTCCTACGAGCAGTACTTC. As protein: CASSLGPPGQGSYEQYF.